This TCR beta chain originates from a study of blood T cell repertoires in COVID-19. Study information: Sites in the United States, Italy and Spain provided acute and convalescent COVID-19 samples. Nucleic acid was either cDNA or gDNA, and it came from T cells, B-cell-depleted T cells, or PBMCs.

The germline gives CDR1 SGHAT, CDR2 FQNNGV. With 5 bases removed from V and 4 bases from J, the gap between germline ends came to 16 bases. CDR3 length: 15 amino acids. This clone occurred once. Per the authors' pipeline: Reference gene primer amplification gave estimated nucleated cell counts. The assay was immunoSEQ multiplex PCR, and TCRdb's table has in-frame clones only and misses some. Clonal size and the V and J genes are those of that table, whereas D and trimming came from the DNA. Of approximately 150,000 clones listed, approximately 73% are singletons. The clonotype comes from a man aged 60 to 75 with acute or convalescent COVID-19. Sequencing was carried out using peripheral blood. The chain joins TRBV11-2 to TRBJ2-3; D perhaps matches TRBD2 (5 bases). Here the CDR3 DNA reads TGTGCCAGCAGCCCCCGCACGGGATCAGCAGATACGCAGTATTTT. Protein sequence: CASSPRTGSADTQYF.